Given below is one T cell receptor beta chain in context. The data stem from a study of blood T cell repertoires in COVID-19. Study as a whole: The samples span acute and convalescent COVID-19 from the United States, Italy and Spain. In each case, the material was cDNA or gDNA derived from T cells, B-cell-depleted T cells, or PBMCs.

This CDR3 has 15 amino acids. Germline lookup yields CDR1 SGHVS and CDR2 FQNEAQ. The ends lost 2 bases at V and 2 bases at J; junction bases unmatched: 5. Per the original methods: Reference gene primer amplification yielded estimated nucleated cell counts. Only in-frame clones appear in the TCRdb table, and some are missing; sequencing was by immunoSEQ multiplex PCR. V and J calls and clone size are those listed in that table; D and trimming were worked out from the DNA. The data hold about 98,000 clones, with about 81% observed a single time. The material sequenced was peripheral blood. This chain joins TRBV7-8 and TRBJ1-2; 7 bases are shared with TRBD1. This clonotype was sampled from a man aged 65-85 years with acute or convalescent COVID-19. This CDR3 reads CASSLTGQVNYGYTF. The DNA of the CDR3 is TGTGCCAGCAGCTTAACAGGACAGGTCAACTATGGCTACACCTTC.